Below are 22 T cell receptor beta chains sequenced from a single sample in a study of CD4 and CD8 cells across lung adenocarcinoma regions. MiXCR, applied by TCRdb to the PCR reads, yields one record per CDR3 protein. The profile shows tens of thousands of distinct CDR3 sequences, roughly 50% of them singletons. The sample was CD8+ T cells from the center of a lung tumor. Source of these receptors: a female donor with lung adenocarcinoma. The CD4 and CD8 labels of this study may be unreliable.

This clonotype was counted at least ten times. The chain is built from TRBV20-1 and TRBJ2-3, with no clear D. V was cut by 3 bases and J by 6 bases, with 16 bases left in between. CDR3 length: 14 residues. Germline V lookup: CDR1 DFQATT, CDR2 SNEGSKA (reference sequence). CDR3 DNA sequence: TGCAGTGCTAGGCGGCAGCCCGCAGACGATACGCAGTATTTT. It yields the protein CSARRQPADDTQYF.

This clonotype was seen only once. V is TRBV27 and J is TRBJ2-1; tentatively, D is TRBD1 or TRBD2 (6 bases each). Trimming pared 6 bases from V and 12 bases from J, leaving 27 bases between. This CDR3 has 16 amino acids. CDR1 MNHEY and CDR2 SMNVEV come from the germline V gene (reference sequence). The CDR3 here is CASSSPGARRTYAQFF. The CDR3 DNA reads TGTGCCAGCAGCTCTCCGGGGGCTAGGAGGACTTATGCGCAGTTCTTC.

The chain's CDR3 is CASSESEAHEQFF. In nucleotides, the CDR3 is TGCGCCAGCAGTGAGTCGGAAGCCCATGAGCAGTTCTTC. V and J are TRBV10-1 and TRBJ2-1; no reliable D call. V lost 0 bases and J lost 8, with 8 bases in between. Per the germline V gene, CDR1 is WNHNN and CDR2 is SYGVQD (reference sequence). The CDR3 runs 13 residues.

As concerns this clonotype: The junction departs from germline at one end; a sequencing error may be responsible. The chain is built from TRBV27 and TRBJ2-5; maybe TRBD1 (7 bases). Per the germline V gene, CDR1 is MNHEY and CDR2 is SMNVEV (reference sequence). The CDR3 consists of 15 residues. CDR3 in amino acids: CAGGQGGGDQDTQYF. CDR3 coding DNA: TGTGCCGGGGGGCAGGGGGGCGGAGACCAAGATACCCAGTACTTC.

The gene calls are TRBV10-1 and TRBJ2-2; TRBD1 is a possible D gene (6 bases). This CDR3 contains 14 residues. Germline lookup yields CDR1 WNHNN and CDR2 SYGVQD (reference sequence). Trimming stripped 3 bases from V and 3 bases from J, with 8 bases between. The CDR3 bases are TGCGCCAGCAGTGATCCAGGGGACACCGGGGAGCTGTTTTTT. Encoded protein: CASSDPGDTGELFF.

This chain joins TRBV6-1 and TRBJ1-2, with unresolved D. V was cut by 2 bases and J by 8 bases, with 15 bases left in between. Germline V gene sequence: CDR1 MNHNS, CDR2 SASEGT. The CDR3 extends over 14 amino acids. The CDR3 DNA is TGTGCCAGCAGTGAACCCGGAAGACTCCGGGGCTACACCTTC. Translation gives CASSEPGRLRGYTF.

This clonotype is medium-sized. This chain uses TRBV27 with TRBJ2-2; D gene uncertain. CDR1 is MNHEY and CDR2 is SMNVEV in the germline V gene (reference sequence). Trimming took 2 bases from V and 8 from J, leaving 9 bases between them. The CDR3 contains 13 residues. The CDR3 sequence is CASSLSFEGELFF. The DNA of the CDR3 is TGTGCCAGCAGTTTAAGTTTCGAAGGGGAGCTGTTTTTT.

The chain employs TRBV7-6 and TRBJ2-5; 11 bases line up with TRBD2. The CDR3 has 16 amino acids. The ends lost 5 bases at V and 1 base at J; junction bases unmatched: 6. CDR1 is SGHVS and CDR2 is FNYEAQ in the germline V gene. The CDR3 nucleotides are TGTGCCAGCAGCCTCTCCGGGACTAGCGGCCAAGAGACCCAGTACTTC. It codes for CASSLSGTSGQETQYF. Filled out from reference TRBV7-6 and TRBJ2-5, the complete variable domain reads GAGVSQSPRYKVTKRGQDVALRCDPISGHVSLYWYRQALGQGPEFLTYFNYEAQQDKSGLPNDRFSAERPEGSISTLTIQRTEQRDSAMYRCASSLSGTSGQETQYFGPGTRLLVL.

The V gene is TRBV10-3, the J gene TRBJ2-4; D tentatively reads TRBD1 or TRBD2 (5 bases each). The V end lost 11 bases, the J end lost 12 bases, and 29 bases lay between the germline ends. The CDR3 has 15 residues. Germline loops: CDR1 ENHRY, CDR2 SYGVKD. Written as DNA, the CDR3 is TGTGCCGGGGGTGGTAGTAGCCGAACCCAAAAGACTCAGTACTTC. Translating gives CAGGGSSRTQKTQYF.

The chain has TRBV10-1 and TRBJ2-3; the D gene is possibly TRBD2 (5 bases). The CDR3 covers 15 residues. Germline CDR1 reads WNHNN; CDR2 reads SYGVQD (reference sequence). V dropped 6 bases and J dropped 1 base, with 14 bases sitting between them. This CDR3 reads CASRGSGSGTDTQYF. The CDR3, as DNA: TGCGCCAGCAGGGGATCTGGGAGCGGCACAGATACGCAGTATTTT.

This clonotype was seen more than once but under ten times. The chain links TRBV27 to TRBJ2-3; 10 bases agree with TRBD2. The trim removed 8 bases at V and 5 bases at J, leaving 7 bases unmatched. This CDR3 comprises 14 residues. Germline loops: CDR1 MNHEY, CDR2 SMNVEV (reference sequence). The CDR3, as DNA: TGTGCCAGCTCTCGAGCGGGAGGGGTAGATACGCAGTATTTT. As protein: CASSRAGGVDTQYF.

This rearrangement joins TRBV4-1 to TRBJ2-3; 7 nucleotides align to TRBD2. The CDR3 is 17 residues long. Losses at the gene ends were 1 base for V and 2 bases for J; bases not matched to a gene: 9. From germline, CDR1 is MGHRA and CDR2 YSYEKL. CDR3 residues: CASSQVISREPTDTQYF. DNA for the CDR3: TGCGCCAGCAGCCAAGTTATCTCGCGGGAGCCCACAGATACGCAGTATTTT.

Comments on this clonotype: One end of the junction does not line up with germline, which may come from a read error. The J gene is TRBJ2-4, the V gene TRBV7-2; 7 bases are shared with TRBD2. CDR3 length: 14 residues. Germline V gene data show CDR1 as SGHTA and CDR2 as FQGNSA. The CDR3 nucleotides read TGTGCGAGCAGCGGGGTTTGTGATAAAAACATTCAGTACTTC. It translates to CASSGVCDKNIQYF.

The chain uses TRBV9 and TRBJ2-1, with 10 bases that match TRBD1. The V gene end was trimmed by 4 bases and the J gene end by 7 bases; junction bases not matched to a gene: 14. This CDR3 region has 17 residues. CDR1 and CDR2 from the germline V gene are SGDLS and YYNGEE. CDR3 nucleotide sequence: TGTGCCAGCAGCCGACGGGCACCGGGACAGGGGAAGAATGAGCAGTTCTTC. As protein: CASSRRAPGQGKNEQFF. Supplemented by reference TRBV9 and TRBJ2-1, the full variable domain reads DSGVTQTPKHLITATGQRVTLRCSPRSGDLSVYWYQQSLDQGLQFLIQYYNGEERAKGNILERFSAQQFPDLHSELNLSSLELGDSALYFCASSRRAPGQGKNEQFFGPGTRLTVL.

This clonotype was observed at least ten times. V gene TRBV27 combines with J gene TRBJ2-1; D unclear. Germline CDR1 MNHEY, CDR2 SMNVEV (reference sequence). The CDR3 consists of 17 residues. V lost 4 bases, J lost 5 bases, and 21 bases lay in between. The CDR3 DNA reads as TGTGCCAGCAGTTCCGCCTCCGGCCGGAGTGGTAACAATGAGCAGTTCTTC. Its protein is CASSSASGRSGNNEQFF.

This clonotype was seen repeatedly, ten times or more. The chain joins TRBV6-1 to TRBJ1-6; TRBD1 might be the D (6 bases). Germline-derived CDR1 and CDR2 are MNHNS and SASEGT. The CDR3 is 16 residues long. The V and J ends lost 5 bases and 7 bases respectively, with 18 bases between them. This CDR3 is CASSPKPQGRNSPLHF. The CDR3 coding sequence is TGTGCCAGCAGTCCAAAACCACAGGGTCGAAATTCACCCCTCCACTTT.

The rearrangement uses TRBV12-3 or TRBV12-4 and TRBJ2-1; 9 bases are shared with TRBD2. CDR3 length: 13 residues. V shed 7 bases, J shed 6 bases, and the junction held 4 bases outside the gene matches. CDR3 nucleotide sequence: TGTGCCAGCATAGCGGGAGCCATCAATGAGCAGTTCTTC. Its translation is CASIAGAINEQFF.

The chain joins TRBV6-1 to TRBJ2-3; 11 bases agree with TRBD2. With V trimmed by 4 bases and J by 2 bases, 11 bases remained unmatched. CDR1 is MNHNS and CDR2 is SASEGT in the germline V gene. This CDR3 spans 18 amino acids. In DNA, the CDR3 is TGTGCCAGCAGTGCGACTAGCGGGGCACCCATACTCACAGATACGCAGTATTTT. Translated: CASSATSGAPILTDTQYF.

The genes are TRBV27 and TRBJ1-2; 9 nucleotides line up with TRBD1. V gave up 4 bases and J gave up 8 bases; unmatched junction bases: 8. The germline V gene has CDR1 MNHEY and CDR2 SMNVEV (reference sequence). This CDR3 has 14 amino acids. Here the CDR3 reads CASSSGGQGNGYTF. The CDR3 bases are TGTGCCAGCAGTTCTGGTGGACAGGGGAACGGCTACACCTTC.

DNA for the CDR3: TGTGCCAGCAGTTACTTGGGGCAGGCGAAGCACGAGCAGTACTTC. Translated, it gives CASSYLGQAKHEQYF. V gene TRBV6-5 combines with J gene TRBJ2-5; TRBD1 is a possible D gene (5 bases). The J call may be mistaken, given a closer DNA end match to TRBJ2-7. There are 15 residues in the CDR3. The germline V gene has CDR1 MNHEY and CDR2 SVGAGI.

This clonotype has only a few counts. This chain links TRBV5-1 with TRBJ2-3; 13 bases match TRBD2. With V trimmed by 4 bases and J by 10 bases, 12 bases remained unmatched. The CDR3 runs to 16 residues. Per the germline V gene, CDR1 is SGHRS and CDR2 is YFSETQ. The CDR3 nucleotides are TGCGCCAGCAGCCGTACTAGCGGGGGGGTTCTTGATGCGCAGTATTTT. This translates into CASSRTSGGVLDAQYF. Full variable domain (rest looked up from reference TRBV5-1 and TRBJ2-3): KAGVTQTPRYLIKTRGQQVTLSCSPISGHRSVSWYQQTPGQGLQFLFEYFSETQRNKGNFPGRFSGRQFSNSRSEMNVSTLELGDSALYLCASSRTSGGVLDAQYFGPGTRLTVL.

The rearrangement joins TRBV6-1 to TRBJ2-1; no firm D call. V was shortened by 5 bases and J by 11 bases, with 10 bases between the two germline ends. Germline V CDR1 and CDR2: MNHNS, SASEGT. This CDR3 spans 11 amino acids. The CDR3: CASSSAVKQFF. The DNA for the CDR3 is TGTGCCAGCAGTAGCGCAGTTAAGCAGTTCTTC.